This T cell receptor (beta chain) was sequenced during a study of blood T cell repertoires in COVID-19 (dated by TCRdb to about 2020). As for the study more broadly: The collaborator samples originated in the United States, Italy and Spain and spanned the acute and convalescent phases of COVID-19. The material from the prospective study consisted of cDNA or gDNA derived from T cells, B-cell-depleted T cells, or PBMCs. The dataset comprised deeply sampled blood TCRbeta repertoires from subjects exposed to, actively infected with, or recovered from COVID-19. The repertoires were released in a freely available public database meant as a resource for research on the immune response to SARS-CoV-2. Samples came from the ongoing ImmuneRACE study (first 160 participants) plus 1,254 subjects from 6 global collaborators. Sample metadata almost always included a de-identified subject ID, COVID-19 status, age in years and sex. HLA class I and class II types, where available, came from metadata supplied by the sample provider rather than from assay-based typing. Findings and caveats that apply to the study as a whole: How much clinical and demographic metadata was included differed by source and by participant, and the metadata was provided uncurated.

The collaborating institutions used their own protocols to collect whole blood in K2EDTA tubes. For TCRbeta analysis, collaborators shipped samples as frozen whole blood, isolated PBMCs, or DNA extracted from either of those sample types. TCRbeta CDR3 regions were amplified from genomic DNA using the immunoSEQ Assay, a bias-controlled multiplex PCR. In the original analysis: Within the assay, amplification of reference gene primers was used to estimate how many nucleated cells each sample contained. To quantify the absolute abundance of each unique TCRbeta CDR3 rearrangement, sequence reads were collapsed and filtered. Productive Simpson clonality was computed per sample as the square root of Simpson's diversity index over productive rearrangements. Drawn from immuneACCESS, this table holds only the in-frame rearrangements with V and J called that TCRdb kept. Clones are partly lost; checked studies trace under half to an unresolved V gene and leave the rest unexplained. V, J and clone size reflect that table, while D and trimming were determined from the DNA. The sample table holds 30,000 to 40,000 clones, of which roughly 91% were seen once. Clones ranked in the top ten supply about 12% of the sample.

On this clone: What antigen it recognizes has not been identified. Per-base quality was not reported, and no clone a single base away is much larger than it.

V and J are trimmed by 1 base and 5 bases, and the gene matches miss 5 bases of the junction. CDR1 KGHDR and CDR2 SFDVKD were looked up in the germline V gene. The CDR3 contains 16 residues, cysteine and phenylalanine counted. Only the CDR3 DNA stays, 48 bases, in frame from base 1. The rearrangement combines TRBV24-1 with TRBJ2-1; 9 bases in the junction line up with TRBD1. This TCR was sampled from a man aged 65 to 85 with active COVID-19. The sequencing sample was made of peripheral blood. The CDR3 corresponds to CATSDLVQGAHNEQFF. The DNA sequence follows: TGTGCCACCAGTGATTTAGTACAGGGGGCGCACAATGAGCAGTTCTTC.